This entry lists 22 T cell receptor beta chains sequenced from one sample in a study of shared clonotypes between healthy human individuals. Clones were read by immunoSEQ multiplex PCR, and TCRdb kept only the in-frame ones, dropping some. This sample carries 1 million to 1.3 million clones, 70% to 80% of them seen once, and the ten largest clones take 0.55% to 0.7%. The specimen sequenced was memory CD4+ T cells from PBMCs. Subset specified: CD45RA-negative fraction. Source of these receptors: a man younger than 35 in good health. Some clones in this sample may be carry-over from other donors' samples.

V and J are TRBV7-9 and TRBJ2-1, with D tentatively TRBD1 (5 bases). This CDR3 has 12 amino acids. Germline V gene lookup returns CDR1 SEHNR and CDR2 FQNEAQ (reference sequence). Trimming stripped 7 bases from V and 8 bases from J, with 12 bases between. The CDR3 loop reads CASTPWGDEQFF. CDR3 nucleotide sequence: TGTGCCAGCACCCCGTGGGGCGATGAGCAGTTCTTC.

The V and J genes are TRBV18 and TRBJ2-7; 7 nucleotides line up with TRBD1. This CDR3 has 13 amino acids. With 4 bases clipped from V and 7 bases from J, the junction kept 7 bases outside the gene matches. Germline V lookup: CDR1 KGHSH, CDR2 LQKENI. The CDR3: CASSLSGTDEQYF. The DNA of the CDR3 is TGTGCCAGCTCACTATCCGGGACAGATGAGCAGTACTTC.

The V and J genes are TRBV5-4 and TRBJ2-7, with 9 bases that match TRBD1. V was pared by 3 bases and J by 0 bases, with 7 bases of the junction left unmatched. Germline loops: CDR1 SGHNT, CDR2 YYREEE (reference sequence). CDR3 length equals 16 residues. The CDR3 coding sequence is TGTGCCAGCAGCTCGGGCCCGGACAGGGGCTCCTACGAGCAGTACTTC. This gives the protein CASSSGPDRGSYEQYF.

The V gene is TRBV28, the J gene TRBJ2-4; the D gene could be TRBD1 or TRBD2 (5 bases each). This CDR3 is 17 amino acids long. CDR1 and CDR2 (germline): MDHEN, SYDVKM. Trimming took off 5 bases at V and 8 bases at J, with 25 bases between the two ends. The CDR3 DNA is TGTGCCAGCAGTCCGCTCCCGGTGGGACGACCTAGGGACATTCAGTACTTC. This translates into CASSPLPVGRPRDIQYF.

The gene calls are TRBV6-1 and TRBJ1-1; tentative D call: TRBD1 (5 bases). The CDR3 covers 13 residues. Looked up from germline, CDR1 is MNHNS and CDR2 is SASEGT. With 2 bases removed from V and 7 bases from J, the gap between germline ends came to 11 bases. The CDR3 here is CASSERGFNEAFF. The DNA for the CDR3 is TGTGCCAGCAGTGAAAGGGGCTTCAATGAAGCTTTCTTT.

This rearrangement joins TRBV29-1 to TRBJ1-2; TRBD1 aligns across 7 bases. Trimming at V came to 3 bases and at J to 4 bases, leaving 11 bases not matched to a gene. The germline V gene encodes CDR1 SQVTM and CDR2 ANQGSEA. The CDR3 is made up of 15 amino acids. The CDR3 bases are TGCAGCGTTGAGGACCCACGCCAGGGGGGCTATGGCTACACCTTC. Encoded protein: CSVEDPRQGGYGYTF.

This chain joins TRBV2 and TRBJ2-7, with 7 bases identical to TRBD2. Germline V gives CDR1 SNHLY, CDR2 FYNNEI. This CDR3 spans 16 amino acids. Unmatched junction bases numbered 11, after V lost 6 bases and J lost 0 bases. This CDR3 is CASRMPLRGGSYEQYF. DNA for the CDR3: TGTGCCAGCAGGATGCCACTTCGCGGGGGCTCCTACGAGCAGTACTTC.

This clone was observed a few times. The CDR3 sequence is CATSRGAGGLDEQFF. CDR3 bases: TGTGCCACCAGCAGAGGGGCGGGAGGGTTGGATGAGCAGTTCTTC. V is TRBV15 and J is TRBJ2-1, with TRBD2 matching 9 bases. The CDR3 consists of 15 residues. Per germline, CDR1 LNHNV and CDR2 YYDKDF (reference sequence). J gave up 8 bases and V 1 base, and 6 bases lay outside the gene matches.

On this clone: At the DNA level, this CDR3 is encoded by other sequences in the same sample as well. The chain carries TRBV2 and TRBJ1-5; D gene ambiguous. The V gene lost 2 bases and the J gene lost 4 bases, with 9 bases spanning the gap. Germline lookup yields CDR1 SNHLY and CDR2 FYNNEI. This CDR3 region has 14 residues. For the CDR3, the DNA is TGTGCCAGCAGTGAAAGGAGCATAAATCAGCCCCAGCATTTT. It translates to CASSERSINQPQHF.

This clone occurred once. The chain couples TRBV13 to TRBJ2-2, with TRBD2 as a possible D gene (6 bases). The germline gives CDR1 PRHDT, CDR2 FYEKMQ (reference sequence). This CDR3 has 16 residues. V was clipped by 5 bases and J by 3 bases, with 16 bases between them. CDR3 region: CASSIKLARDTGELFF. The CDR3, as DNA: TGTGCCAGCAGCATAAAACTAGCTCGCGACACCGGGGAGCTGTTTTTT.

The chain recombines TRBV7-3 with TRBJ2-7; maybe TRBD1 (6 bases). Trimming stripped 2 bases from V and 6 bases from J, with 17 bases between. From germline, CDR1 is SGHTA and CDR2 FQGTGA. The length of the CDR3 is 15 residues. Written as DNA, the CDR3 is TGTGCCAGCAGCTTAGGGCTGAGGGGGAAAGGCGAGCAGTACTTC. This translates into CASSLGLRGKGEQYF.

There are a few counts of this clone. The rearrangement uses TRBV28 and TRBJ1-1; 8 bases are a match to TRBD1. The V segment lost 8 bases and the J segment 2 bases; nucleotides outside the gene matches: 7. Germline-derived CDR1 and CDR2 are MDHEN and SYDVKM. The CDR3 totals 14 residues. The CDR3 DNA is TGTGCCAGCGGACAGGGACACGATAACACTGAAGCTTTCTTT. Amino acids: CASGQGHDNTEAFF.

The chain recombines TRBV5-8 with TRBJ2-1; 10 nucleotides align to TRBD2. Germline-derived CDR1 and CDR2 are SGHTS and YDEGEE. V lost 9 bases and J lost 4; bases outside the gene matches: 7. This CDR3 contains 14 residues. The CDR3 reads CATHTSGEYNEQFF. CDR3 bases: TGTGCCACCCACACTAGCGGGGAATACAATGAGCAGTTCTTC.

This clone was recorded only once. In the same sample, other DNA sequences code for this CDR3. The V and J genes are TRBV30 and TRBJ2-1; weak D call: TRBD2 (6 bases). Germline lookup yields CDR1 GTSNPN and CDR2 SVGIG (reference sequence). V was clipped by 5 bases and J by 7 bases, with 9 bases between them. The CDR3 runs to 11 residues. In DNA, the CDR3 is TGTGCCTGGGGCGGAGGGAATGAGCAGTTCTTC. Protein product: CAWGGGNEQFF. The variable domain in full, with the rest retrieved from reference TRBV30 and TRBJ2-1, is SQTIHQWPATLVQPVGSPLSLECTVEGTSNPNLYWYRQAAGRGLQLLFYSVGIGQISSEVPQNLSASRPQDRQFILSSKKLLLSDSGFYLCAWGGGNEQFFGPGTRLTVL.

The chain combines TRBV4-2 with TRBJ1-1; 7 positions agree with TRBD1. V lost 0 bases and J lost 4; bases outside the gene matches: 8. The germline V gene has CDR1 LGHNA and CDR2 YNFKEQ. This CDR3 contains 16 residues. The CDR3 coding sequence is TGTGCCAGCAGCCAAGATCCAGGGGGTCGTGGCACTGAAGCTTTCTTT. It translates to CASSQDPGGRGTEAFF.

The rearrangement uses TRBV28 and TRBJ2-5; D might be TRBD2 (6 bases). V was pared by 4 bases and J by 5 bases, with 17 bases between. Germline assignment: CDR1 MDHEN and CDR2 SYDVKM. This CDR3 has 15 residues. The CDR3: CASSSLLGGTETQYF. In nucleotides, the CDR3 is TGTGCCAGCAGTTCCCTCTTGGGCGGGACGGAGACCCAGTACTTC.

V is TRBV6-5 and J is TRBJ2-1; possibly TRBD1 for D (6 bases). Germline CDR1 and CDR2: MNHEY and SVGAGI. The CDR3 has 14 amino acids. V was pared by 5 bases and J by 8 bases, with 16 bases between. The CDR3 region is CASSPADRTDEQFF. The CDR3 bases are TGTGCCAGCAGTCCCGCTGACAGGACCGATGAGCAGTTCTTC.

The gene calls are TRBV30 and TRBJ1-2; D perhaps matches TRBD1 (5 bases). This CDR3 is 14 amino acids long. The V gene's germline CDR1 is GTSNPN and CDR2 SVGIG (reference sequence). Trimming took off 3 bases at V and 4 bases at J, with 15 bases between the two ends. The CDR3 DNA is TGTGCCTGGAGCTACCGGGGGGTCGGCTATGGCTACACCTTC. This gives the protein CAWSYRGVGYGYTF.

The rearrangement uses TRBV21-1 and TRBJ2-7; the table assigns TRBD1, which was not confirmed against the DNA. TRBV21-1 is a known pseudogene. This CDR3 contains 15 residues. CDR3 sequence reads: CASSLTTGRRREQYF. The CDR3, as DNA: TGTGCCAGCAGCCTCACGACAGGGCGGCGTCGCGAGCAGTACTTC.

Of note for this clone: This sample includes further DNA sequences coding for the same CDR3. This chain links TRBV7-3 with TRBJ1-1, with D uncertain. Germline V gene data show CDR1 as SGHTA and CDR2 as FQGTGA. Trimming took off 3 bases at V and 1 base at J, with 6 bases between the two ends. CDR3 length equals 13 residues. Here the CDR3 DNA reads TGTGCCAGCAGCTTGGGTAGGAACACTGAAGCTTTCTTT. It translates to CASSLGRNTEAFF.

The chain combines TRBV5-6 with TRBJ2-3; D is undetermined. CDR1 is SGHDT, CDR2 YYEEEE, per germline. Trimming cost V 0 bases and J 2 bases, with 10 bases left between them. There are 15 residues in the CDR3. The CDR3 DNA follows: TGTGCCAGCAGCTTGGGTCCCAGACCCACAGATACGCAGTATTTT. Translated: CASSLGPRPTDTQYF. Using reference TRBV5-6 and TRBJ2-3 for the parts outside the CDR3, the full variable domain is DAGVTQSPTHLIKTRGQQVTLRCSPKSGHDTVSWYQQALGQGPQFIFQYYEEEERQRGNFPDRFSGHQFPNYSSELNVNALLLGDSALYLCASSLGPRPTDTQYFGPGTRLTVL.

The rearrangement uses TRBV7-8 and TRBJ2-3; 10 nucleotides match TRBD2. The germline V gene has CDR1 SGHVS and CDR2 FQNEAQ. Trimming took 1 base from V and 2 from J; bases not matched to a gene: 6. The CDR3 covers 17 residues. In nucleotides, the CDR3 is TGTGCCAGCAGCTTAGTTGCTAGCGGGAGTATCACAGATACGCAGTATTTT. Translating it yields CASSLVASGSITDTQYF. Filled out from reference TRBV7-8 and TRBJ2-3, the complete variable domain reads GAGVSQSPRYKVAKRGQDVALRCDPISGHVSLFWYQQALGQGPEFLTYFQNEAQLDKSGLPSDRFFAERPEGSVSTLKIQRTQQEDSAVYLCASSLVASGSITDTQYFGPGTRLTVL.